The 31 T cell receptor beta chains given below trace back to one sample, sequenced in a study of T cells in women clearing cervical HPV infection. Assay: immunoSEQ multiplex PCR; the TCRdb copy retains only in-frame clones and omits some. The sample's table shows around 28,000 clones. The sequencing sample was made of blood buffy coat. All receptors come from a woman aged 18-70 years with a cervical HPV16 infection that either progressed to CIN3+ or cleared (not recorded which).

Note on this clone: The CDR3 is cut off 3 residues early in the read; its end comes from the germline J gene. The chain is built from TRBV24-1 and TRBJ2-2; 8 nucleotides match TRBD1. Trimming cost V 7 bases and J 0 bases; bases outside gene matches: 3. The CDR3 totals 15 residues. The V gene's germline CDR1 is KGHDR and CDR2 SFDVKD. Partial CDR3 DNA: TGTGCCACCAGCCCGACAGGGGCGAACACCGGGGAG. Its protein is CATSPTGANTGE. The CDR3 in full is CATSPTGANTGELFF.

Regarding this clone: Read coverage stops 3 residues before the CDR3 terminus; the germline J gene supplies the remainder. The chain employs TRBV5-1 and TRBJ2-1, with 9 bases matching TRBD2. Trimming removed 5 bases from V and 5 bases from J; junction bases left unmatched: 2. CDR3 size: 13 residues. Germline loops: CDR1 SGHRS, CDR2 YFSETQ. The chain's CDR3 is CASRAGGDNEQFF. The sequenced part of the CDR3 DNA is TGCGCCAGCAGGGCGGGGGGGGACAATGAG. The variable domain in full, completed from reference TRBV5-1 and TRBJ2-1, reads KAGVTQTPRYLIKTRGQQVTLSCSPISGHRSVSWYQQTPGQGLQFLFEYFSETQRNKGNFPGRFSGRQFSNSRSEMNVSTLELGDSALYLCASRAGGDNEQFFGPGTRLTVL.

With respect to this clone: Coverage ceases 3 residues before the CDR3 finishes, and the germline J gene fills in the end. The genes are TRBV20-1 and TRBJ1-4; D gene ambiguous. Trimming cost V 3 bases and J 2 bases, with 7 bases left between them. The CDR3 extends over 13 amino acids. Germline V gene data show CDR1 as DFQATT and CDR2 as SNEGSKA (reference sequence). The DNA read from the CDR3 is TGCAGTGCTAGCTACGGGACTAATGAAAAA. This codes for CSASYGTNEK. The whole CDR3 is CSASYGTNEKLFF.

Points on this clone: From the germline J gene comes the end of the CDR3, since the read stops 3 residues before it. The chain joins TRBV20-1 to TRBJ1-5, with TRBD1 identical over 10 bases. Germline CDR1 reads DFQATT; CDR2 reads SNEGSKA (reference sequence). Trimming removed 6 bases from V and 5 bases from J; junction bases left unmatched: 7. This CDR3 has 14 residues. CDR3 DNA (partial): TGCAGTGCCGAGGGGACAGGGGAGGATCAGCCC. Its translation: CSAEGTGEDQP. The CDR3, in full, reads CSAEGTGEDQPQHF.

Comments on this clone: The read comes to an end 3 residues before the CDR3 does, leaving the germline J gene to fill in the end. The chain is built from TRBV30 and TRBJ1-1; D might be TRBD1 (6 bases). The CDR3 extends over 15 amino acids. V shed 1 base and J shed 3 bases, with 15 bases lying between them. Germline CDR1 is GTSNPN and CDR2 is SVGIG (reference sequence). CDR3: CAWSALLDRYTEAFF. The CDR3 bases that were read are TGTGCCTGGAGTGCGCTATTGGACAGATACACTGAA. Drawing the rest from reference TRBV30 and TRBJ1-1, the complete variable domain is SQTIHQWPATLVQPVGSPLSLECTVEGTSNPNLYWYRQAAGRGLQLLFYSVGIGQISSEVPQNLSASRPQDRQFILSSKKLLLSDSGFYLCAWSALLDRYTEAFFGQGTRLTVV.

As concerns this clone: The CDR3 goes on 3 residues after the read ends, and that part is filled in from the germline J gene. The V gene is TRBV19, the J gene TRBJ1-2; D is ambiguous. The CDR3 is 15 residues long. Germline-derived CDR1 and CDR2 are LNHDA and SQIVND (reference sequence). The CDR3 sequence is CASSIVAGSYNDYTF. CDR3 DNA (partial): TGTGCCAGTAGTATTGTAGCGGGGAGCTACAATGAC.

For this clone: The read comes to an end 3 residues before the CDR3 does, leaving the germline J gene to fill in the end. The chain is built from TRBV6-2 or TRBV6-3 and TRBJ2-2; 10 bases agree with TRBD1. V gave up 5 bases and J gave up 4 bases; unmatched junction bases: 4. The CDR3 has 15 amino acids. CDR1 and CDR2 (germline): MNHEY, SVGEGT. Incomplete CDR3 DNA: TGTGCCAGCAGTGATGACAGGGGGCCCACCGGGGAG. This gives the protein CASSDDRGPTGE. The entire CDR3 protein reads CASSDDRGPTGELFF.

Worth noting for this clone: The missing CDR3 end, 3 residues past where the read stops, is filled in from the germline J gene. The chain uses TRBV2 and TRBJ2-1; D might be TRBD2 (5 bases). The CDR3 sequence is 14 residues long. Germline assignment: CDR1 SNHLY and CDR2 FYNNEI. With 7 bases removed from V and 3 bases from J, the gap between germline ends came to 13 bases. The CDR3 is CASTGRANYNEQFF. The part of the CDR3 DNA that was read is TGTGCCAGCACCGGGCGGGCGAACTACAATGAG.

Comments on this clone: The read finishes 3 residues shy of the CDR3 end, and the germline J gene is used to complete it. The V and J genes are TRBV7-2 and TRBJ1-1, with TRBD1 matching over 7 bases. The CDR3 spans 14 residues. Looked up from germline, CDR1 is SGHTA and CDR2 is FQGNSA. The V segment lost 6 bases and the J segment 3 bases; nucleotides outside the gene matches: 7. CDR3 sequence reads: CASRGAGGHTEAFF. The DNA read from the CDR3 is TGTGCCAGCAGGGGGGCAGGGGGACACACTGAA.

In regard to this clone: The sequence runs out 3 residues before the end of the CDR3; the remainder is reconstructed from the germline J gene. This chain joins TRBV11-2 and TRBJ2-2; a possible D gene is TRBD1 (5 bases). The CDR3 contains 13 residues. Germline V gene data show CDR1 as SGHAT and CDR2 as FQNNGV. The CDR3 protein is CASRESGANVLFF. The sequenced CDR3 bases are TGTGCCAGTAGGGAATCTGGGGCCAACGTG. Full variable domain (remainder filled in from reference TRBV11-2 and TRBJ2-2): EAGVAQSPRYKIIEKRQSVAFWCNPISGHATLYWYQQILGQGPKLLIQFQNNGVVDDSQLPKDRFSAERLKGVDSTLKIQPAKLEDSAVYLCASRESGANVLFFGEGSRLTVL.

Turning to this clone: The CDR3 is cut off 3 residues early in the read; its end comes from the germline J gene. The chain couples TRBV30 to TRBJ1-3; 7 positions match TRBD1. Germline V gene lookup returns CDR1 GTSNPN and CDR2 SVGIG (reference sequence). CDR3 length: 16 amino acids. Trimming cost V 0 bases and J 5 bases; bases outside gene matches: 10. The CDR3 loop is CAWSVRGLRERNTIYF. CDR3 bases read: TGTGCCTGGAGTGTAAGGGGGCTACGGGAGAGAAACACC.

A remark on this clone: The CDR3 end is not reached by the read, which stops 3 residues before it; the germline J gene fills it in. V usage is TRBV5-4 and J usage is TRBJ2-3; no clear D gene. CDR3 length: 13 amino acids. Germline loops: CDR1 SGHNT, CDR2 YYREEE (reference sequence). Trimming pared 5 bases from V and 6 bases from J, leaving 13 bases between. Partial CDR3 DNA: TGTGCCAGCAGTGCGACCCCAGCGGATACG. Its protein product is CASSATPADT. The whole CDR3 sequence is CASSATPADTQYF.

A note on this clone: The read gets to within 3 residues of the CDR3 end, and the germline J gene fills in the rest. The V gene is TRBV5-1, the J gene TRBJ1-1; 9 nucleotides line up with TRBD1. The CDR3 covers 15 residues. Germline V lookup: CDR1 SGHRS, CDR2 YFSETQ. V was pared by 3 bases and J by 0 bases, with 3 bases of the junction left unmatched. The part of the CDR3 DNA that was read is TGCGCCAGCAGCTCGGGGGACAGGGTGAACACTGAA. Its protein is CASSSGDRVNTE. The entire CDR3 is CASSSGDRVNTEAFF.

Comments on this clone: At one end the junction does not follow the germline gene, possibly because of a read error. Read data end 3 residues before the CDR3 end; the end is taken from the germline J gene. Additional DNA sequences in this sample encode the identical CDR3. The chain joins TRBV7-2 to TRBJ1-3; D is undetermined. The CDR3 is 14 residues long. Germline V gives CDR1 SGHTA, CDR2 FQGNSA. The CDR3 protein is CASSPGISGNTIYF. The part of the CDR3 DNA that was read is TGTGCCAGCAGCCCGGGGATCTCTGGAAACACT.

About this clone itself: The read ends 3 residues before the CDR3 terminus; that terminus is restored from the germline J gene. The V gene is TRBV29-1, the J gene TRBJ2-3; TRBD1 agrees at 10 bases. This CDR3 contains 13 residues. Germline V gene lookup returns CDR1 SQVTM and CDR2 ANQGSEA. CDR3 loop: CSVGDRGDQPQYF. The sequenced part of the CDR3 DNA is TGCAGCGTTGGGGACAGGGGTGATCAGCCG.

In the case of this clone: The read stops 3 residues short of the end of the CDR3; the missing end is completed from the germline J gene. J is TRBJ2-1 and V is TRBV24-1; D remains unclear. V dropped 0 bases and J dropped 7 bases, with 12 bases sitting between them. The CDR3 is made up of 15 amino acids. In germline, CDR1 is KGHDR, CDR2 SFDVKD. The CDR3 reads CATSDLAPLGNEQFF. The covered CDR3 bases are TGTGCCACCAGTGATTTGGCGCCCCTAGGTAATGAG.

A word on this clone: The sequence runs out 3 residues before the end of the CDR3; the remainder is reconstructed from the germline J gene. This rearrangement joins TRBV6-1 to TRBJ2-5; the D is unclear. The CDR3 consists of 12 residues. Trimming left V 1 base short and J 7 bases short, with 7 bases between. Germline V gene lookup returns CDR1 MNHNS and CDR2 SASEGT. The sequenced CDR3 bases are TGTGCCAGCAGTGAAGGGCCAGGGACC. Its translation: CASSEGPGT. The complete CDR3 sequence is CASSEGPGTQYF.

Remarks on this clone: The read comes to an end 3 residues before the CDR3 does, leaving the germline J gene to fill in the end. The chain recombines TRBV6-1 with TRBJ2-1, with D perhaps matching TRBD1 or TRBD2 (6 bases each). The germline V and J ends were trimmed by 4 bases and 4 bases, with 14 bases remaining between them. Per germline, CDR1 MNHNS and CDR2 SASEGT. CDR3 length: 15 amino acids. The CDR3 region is CASSGGRTVYNEQFF. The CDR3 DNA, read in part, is TGTGCCAGCAGTGGGGGGAGGACAGTTTACAATGAG.

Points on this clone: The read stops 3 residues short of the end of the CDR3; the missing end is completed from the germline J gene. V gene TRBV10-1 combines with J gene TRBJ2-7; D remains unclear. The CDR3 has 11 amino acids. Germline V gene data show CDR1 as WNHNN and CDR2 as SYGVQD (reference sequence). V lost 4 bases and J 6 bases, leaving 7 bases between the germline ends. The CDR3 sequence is CASSAPGEQYF. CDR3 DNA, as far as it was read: TGCGCCAGCAGTGCCCCGGGCGAG.

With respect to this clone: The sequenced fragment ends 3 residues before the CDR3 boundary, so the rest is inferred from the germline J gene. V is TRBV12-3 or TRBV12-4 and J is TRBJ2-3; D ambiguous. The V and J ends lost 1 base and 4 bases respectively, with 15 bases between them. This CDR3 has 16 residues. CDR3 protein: CASSLDELYSSDTQYF. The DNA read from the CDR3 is TGTGCCAGCAGTTTAGACGAGCTGTATTCATCAGATACG.

The sequenced part of the CDR3 DNA is TGCGCCAGCAGCTTCTTCGGGGGGGGTCCAGATACG. Its translation: CASSFFGGGPDT. The CDR3 in its entirety is CASSFFGGGPDTQYF. The V and J genes are TRBV5-1 and TRBJ2-3; TRBD2 agrees at 8 bases. The read finishes 3 residues shy of the CDR3 end, and the germline J gene is used to complete it. CDR3 length: 15 amino acids. CDR1 is SGHRS and CDR2 is YFSETQ in the germline V gene. J was trimmed by 4 bases and V by 2 bases; bases with no gene match: 6. Full variable domain (rest looked up from reference TRBV5-1 and TRBJ2-3): KAGVTQTPRYLIKTRGQQVTLSCSPISGHRSVSWYQQTPGQGLQFLFEYFSETQRNKGNFPGRFSGRQFSNSRSEMNVSTLELGDSALYLCASSFFGGGPDTQYFGPGTRLTVL.

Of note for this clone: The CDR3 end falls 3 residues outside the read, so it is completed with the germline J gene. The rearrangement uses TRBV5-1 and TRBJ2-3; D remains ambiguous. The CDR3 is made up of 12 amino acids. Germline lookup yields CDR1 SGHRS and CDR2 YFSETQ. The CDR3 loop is CASSIMTDSQYF. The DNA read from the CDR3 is TGCGCCAGCAGCATTATGACTGATTCG.

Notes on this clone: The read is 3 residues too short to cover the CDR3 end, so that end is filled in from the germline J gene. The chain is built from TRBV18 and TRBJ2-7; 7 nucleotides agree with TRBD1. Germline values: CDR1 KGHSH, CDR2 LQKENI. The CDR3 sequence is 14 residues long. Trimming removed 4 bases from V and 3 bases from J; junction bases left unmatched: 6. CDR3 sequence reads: CASSLTGTDYEQYF. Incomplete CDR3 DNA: TGTGCCAGCTCACTTACCGGGACAGACTACGAG.

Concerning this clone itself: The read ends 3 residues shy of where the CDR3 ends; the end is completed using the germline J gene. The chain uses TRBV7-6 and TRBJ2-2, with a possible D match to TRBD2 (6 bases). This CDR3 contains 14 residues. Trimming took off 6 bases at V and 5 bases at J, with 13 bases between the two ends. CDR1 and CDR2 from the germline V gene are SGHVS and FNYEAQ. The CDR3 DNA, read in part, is TGTGCCAGCAGACAAACCGGGGGTACCGGGGAG. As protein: CASRQTGGTGE. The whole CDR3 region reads CASRQTGGTGELFF.

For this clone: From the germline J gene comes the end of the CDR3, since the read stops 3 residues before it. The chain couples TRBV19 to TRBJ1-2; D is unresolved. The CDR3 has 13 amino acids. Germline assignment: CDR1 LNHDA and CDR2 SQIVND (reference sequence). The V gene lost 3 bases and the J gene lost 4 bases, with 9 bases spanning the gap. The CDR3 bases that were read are TGTGCCAGTAGTATCACAAATATCTATGGC. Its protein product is CASSITNIYG. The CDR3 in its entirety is CASSITNIYGYTF.

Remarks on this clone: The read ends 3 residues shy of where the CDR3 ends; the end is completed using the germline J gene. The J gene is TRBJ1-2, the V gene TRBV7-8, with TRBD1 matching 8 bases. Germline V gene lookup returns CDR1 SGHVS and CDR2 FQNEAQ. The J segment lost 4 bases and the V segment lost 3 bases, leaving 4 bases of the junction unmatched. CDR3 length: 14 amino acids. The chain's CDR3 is CASSLIDRGYGYTF. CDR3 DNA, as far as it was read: TGTGCCAGCAGCTTGATCGACAGGGGCTATGGC.

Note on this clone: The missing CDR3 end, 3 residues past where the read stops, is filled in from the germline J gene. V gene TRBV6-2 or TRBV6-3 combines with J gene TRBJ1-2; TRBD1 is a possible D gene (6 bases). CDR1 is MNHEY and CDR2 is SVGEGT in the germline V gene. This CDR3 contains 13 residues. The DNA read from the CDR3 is TGTGCCAGCAGCCGAGGGACATTGTTGGGC. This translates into CASSRGTLLG. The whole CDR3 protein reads CASSRGTLLGYTF.

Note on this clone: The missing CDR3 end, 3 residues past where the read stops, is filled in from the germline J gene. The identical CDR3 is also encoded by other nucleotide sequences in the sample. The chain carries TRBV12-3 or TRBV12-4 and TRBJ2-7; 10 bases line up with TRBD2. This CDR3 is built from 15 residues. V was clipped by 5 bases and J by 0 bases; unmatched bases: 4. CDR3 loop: CASSPGTSASYEQYF. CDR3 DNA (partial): TGTGCCAGCAGTCCCGGGACTAGCGCCTCCTACGAG.

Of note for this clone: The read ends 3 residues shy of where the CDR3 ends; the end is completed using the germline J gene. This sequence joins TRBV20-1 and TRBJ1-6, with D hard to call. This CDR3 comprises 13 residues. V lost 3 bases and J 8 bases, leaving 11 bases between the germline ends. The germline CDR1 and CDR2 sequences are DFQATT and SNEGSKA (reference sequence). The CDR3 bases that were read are TGCAGTGCTAGCTCTGAGGCGGATTCACCC. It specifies CSASSEADSP. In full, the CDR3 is CSASSEADSPLHF.

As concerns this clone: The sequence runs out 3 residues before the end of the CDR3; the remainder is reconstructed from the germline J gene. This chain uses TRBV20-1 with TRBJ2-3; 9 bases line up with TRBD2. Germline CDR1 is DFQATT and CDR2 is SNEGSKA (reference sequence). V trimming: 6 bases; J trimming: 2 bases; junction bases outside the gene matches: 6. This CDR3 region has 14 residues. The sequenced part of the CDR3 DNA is TGCAGTGCGATAGCGGGGGAGATCACAGATACG. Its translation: CSAIAGEITDT. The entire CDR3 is CSAIAGEITDTQYF.

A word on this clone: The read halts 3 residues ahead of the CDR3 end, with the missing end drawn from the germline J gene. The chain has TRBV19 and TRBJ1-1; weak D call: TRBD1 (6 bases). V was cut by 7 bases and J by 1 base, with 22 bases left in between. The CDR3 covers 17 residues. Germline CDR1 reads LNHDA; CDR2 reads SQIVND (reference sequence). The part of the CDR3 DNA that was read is TGTGCCAGTAAAGAAAGGGGCAGGGGAAGAACGAACACTGAA. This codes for CASKERGRGRTNTE. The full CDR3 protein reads CASKERGRGRTNTEAFF. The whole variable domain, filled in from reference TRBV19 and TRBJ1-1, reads DGGITQSPKYLFRKEGQNVTLSCEQNLNHDAMYWYRQDPGQGLRLIYYSQIVNDFQKGDIAEGYSVSREKKESFPLTVTSAQKNPTAFYLCASKERGRGRTNTEAFFGQGTRLTVV.